The 13 T cell receptor beta chains below all came from one sample that was sequenced in a study of molecular identifiers for immune sequencing clone quantification. MiXCR, run by TCRdb on the PCR reads, gives a single entry per CDR3 protein. Of approximately 670,000 distinct CDR3 sequences listed, nearly 20% were seen once; the top ten hold roughly 0.83%. What was sequenced was naive CD8+ T cells from blood, with Jurkat cell RNA spiked in. Subset described: FACS-sorted CD8+CD4-CCR7+CD45RA+ naive T cells. The receptors derive from a human donor in good health. Some libraries in this study had Jurkat cell RNA spiked in.

This clonotype has ten or more counts. V and J are TRBV7-3 and TRBJ2-5, with D possibly TRBD2 on 6 matching bases. Germline loops: CDR1 SGHTA, CDR2 FQGTGA. The CDR3 totals 14 residues. Between the trimmed V and J ends, which lost 5 bases and 2 bases, there was a span of 12 bases. The CDR3: CASSNGGIQETQYF. CDR3 DNA: TGTGCCAGCAGCAATGGGGGGATTCAAGAGACCCAGTACTTC. Full variable domain (missing parts from reference TRBV7-3 and TRBJ2-5): GAGVSQTPSNKVTEKGKYVELRCDPISGHTALYWYRQSLGQGPEFLIYFQGTGAADDSGLPNDRFFAVRPEGSVSTLKIQRTERGDSAVYLCASSNGGIQETQYFGPGTRLLVL.

This clonotype was observed many times. This chain links TRBV12-3 or TRBV12-4 with TRBJ2-2, with 7 positions matching TRBD1. V was pared by 6 bases and J by 6 bases, with 10 bases of the junction left unmatched. The CDR3 extends over 15 amino acids. CDR3 region: CASRQIQGPPGELFF. The CDR3 region has the DNA TGTGCCAGCAGACAAATACAGGGGCCCCCCGGGGAGCTGTTTTTT.

This clonotype was seen at least ten times. The chain joins TRBV4-1 to TRBJ2-7; 12 bases agree with TRBD2. The germline V gene has CDR1 MGHRA and CDR2 YSYEKL. This CDR3 has 15 amino acids. V gave up 3 bases and J gave up 5 bases; unmatched junction bases: 5. The CDR3 nucleotides are TGCGCCAGCAGCCAGGTTACTAGCGGGAGGAACGAGCAGTACTTC. It is translated as CASSQVTSGRNEQYF.

In its sample, this clonotype was seen a few times. CDR3 DNA: TGCAGTGCTAGTGGAGGTCCCGAGCAGTTCTTC. Its protein product is CSASGGPEQFF. The chain uses TRBV20-1 and TRBJ2-1; D possibly corresponds to TRBD2 (5 bases). This CDR3 comprises 11 residues. Germline assignment: CDR1 DFQATT and CDR2 SNEGSKA (reference sequence). Trimming left V 3 bases short and J 10 bases short, with 10 bases between.

This clonotype was picked up many times. The chain couples TRBV4-1 to TRBJ2-7; 8 bases agree with TRBD2. Germline loops: CDR1 MGHRA, CDR2 YSYEKL. With 1 base clipped from V and 0 bases from J, the junction kept 2 bases outside the gene matches. This CDR3 contains 15 residues. The DNA of the CDR3 is TGCGCCAGCAGCCAAGGGGGGACTAGCTCCTACGAGCAGTACTTC. This encodes CASSQGGTSSYEQYF.

This clonotype was counted only a few times. A read error may be the cause here, since a much bigger clone is one base away. The chain combines TRBV7-9 with TRBJ1-3; D unresolved. This CDR3 has 15 residues. Trimming shortened V by 8 bases and J by 2 bases, and 16 bases separated the two germline ends. The germline gives CDR1 SEHNR, CDR2 FQNEAQ (reference sequence). The CDR3 DNA follows: TGTGCCAGCGAAACCGGGTCCAACCCTGGAAACACCATATATTTT. Its protein is CASETGSNPGNTIYF.

This clonotype was recorded at least ten times. The chain has TRBV7-9 and TRBJ2-3; D remains unclear. Deletions cut 3 bases from V and 0 bases from J, with 10 bases between. Per germline, CDR1 SEHNR and CDR2 FQNEAQ (reference sequence). The CDR3 loop spans 15 amino acids. CDR3 sequence: CASSLVISSTDTQYF. CDR3 coding DNA: TGTGCCAGCAGCTTGGTGATATCTAGCACAGATACGCAGTATTTT. The complete variable domain, with remaining parts taken from reference TRBV7-9 and TRBJ2-3, reads DTGVSQNPRHKITKRGQNVTFRCDPISEHNRLYWYRQTLGQGPEFLTYFQNEAQLEKSRLLSDRFSAERPKGSFSTLEIQRTEQGDSAMYLCASSLVISSTDTQYFGPGTRLTVL.

This clonotype was seen repeatedly, ten times or more. The rearrangement uses TRBV7-9 and TRBJ2-1, with 8 bases identical to TRBD2. The CDR3 is 18 residues long. Germline CDR1 and CDR2: SEHNR and FQNEAQ (reference sequence). V trimming: 11 bases; J trimming: 8 bases; junction bases outside the gene matches: 26. The CDR3 loop is CAGGPSGYEDYTGDEQFF. CDR3 nucleotide sequence: TGTGCCGGGGGCCCTAGCGGGTACGAGGATTATACTGGAGATGAGCAGTTCTTC.

This clonotype was counted at least ten times. The V and J genes are TRBV4-1 and TRBJ1-1, with D maybe TRBD1 (6 bases). CDR1 is MGHRA, CDR2 YSYEKL, per germline. The CDR3 has 19 residues. The V and J ends lost 2 bases and 4 bases respectively, with 26 bases between them. CDR3 sequence: CASSQRKEIEGGTGTEAFF. The CDR3 DNA sequence: TGCGCCAGCAGCCAACGAAAAGAAATAGAGGGGGGGACGGGCACTGAAGCTTTCTTT.

This clonotype was counted ten times or more. The chain joins TRBV28 to TRBJ2-3, with 8 bases lining up with TRBD2. V trimming: 7 bases; J trimming: 7 bases; junction bases outside the gene matches: 19. The CDR3 runs 17 residues. Germline values: CDR1 MDHEN, CDR2 SYDVKM. The CDR3 DNA reads as TGTGCCAGCACTCTGCCTGGGGACCTAGCGGGTAGGAATACGCAGTATTTT. It is translated as CASTLPGDLAGRNTQYF.

A few counts support this clonotype. The genes are TRBV19 and TRBJ1-1; the D gene is possibly TRBD1 (6 bases). There are 13 residues in the CDR3. CDR1 is LNHDA and CDR2 is SQIVND in the germline V gene (reference sequence). V was clipped by 10 bases and J by 5 bases, with 17 bases between them. The CDR3, as DNA: TGTGCCACCCAAGACGGGGGCCCGACTGAAGCTTTCTTT. This sequence encodes CATQDGGPTEAFF.

This clonotype was recorded many times. The chain combines TRBV4-3 with TRBJ2-1; the D is unclear. V was trimmed by 0 bases and J by 8 bases, leaving 17 bases between them. CDR1 LGHNA and CDR2 YSLEER come from the germline V gene. This CDR3 contains 16 residues. The CDR3 reads CASSQEWSEVLDEQFF. DNA for the CDR3: TGCGCCAGCAGCCAAGAATGGAGTGAAGTACTCGATGAGCAGTTCTTC.

To note about this clonotype: A much larger clonotype is one base distant, so this may be a read error. This rearrangement joins TRBV27 to TRBJ2-3, with unresolved D. The CDR3 is 15 amino acids. Germline CDR1 reads MNHEY; CDR2 reads SMNVEV (reference sequence). The CDR3 here is CAGSLLDGATDTQYF. The CDR3 nucleotides read TGTGCCGGCAGTTTATTAGATGGCGCCACAGATACGCAGTATTTT.